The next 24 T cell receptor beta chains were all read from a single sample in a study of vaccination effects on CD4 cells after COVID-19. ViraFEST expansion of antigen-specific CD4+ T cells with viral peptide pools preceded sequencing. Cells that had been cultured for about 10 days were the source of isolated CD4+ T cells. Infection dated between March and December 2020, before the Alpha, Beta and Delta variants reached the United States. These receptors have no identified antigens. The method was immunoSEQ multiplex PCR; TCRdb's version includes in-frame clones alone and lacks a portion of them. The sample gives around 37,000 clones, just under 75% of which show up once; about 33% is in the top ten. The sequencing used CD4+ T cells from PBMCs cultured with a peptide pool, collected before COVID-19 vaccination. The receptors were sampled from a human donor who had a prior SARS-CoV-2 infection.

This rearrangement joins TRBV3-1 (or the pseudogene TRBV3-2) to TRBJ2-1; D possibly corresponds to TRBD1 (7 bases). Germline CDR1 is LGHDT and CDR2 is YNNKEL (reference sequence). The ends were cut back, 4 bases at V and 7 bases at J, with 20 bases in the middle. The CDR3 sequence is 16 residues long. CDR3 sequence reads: CASSPYRWDSGNEQFF. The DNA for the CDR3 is TGTGCCAGCAGCCCTTACCGATGGGACAGCGGGAATGAGCAGTTCTTC.

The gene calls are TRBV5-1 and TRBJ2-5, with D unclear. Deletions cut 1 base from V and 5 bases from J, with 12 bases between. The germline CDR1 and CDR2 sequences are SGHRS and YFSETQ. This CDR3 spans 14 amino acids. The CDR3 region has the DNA TGCGCCAGCAGCTTGTCGGCAGGCGATGAGACCCAGTACTTC. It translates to CASSLSAGDETQYF. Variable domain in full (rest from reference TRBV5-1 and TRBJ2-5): KAGVTQTPRYLIKTRGQQVTLSCSPISGHRSVSWYQQTPGQGLQFLFEYFSETQRNKGNFPGRFSGRQFSNSRSEMNVSTLELGDSALYLCASSLSAGDETQYFGPGTRLLVL.

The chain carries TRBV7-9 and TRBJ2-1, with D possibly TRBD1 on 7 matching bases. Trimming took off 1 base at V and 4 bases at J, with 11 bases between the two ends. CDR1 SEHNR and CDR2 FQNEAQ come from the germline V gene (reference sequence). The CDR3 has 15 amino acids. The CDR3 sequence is CASSLGQGGYNEQFF. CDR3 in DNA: TGTGCCAGCAGCTTAGGGCAGGGGGGATACAATGAGCAGTTCTTC.

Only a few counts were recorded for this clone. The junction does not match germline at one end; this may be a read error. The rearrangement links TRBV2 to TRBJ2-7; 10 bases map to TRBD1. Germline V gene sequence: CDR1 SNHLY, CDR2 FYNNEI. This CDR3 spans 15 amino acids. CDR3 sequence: CASREGTGAINEQYF. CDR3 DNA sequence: TGTGCCAGCAGAGAAGGGACAGGGGCCATCAACGAGCAGTACTTC.

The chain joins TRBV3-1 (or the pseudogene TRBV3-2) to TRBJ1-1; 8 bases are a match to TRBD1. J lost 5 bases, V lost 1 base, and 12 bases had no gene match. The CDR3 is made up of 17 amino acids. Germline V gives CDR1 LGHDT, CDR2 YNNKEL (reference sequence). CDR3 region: CASSQVLTGGVWTEAFF. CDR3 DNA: TGTGCCAGCAGCCAAGTTTTAACAGGGGGGGTGTGGACTGAAGCTTTCTTT.

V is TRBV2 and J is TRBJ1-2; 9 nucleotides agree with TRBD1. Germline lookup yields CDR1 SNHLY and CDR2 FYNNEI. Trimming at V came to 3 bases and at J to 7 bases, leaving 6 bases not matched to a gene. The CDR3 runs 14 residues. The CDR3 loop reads CASSDNRGRSGYTF. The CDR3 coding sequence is TGTGCCAGCAGTGACAACAGGGGGCGGAGTGGCTACACCTTC.

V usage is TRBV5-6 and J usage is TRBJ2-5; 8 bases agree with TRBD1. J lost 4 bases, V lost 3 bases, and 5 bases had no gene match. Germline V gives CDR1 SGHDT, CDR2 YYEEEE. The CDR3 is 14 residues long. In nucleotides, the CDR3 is TGTGCCAGCAGCTCACGACAGGGGTTAGAGACCCAGTACTTC. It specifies CASSSRQGLETQYF.

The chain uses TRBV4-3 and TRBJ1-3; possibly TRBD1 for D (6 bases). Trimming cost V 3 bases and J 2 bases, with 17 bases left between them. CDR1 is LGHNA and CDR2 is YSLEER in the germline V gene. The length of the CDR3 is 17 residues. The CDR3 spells CASSQDSRGRAGNTIYF. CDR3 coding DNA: TGCGCCAGCAGCCAGGATTCCAGGGGTAGGGCTGGAAACACCATATATTTT.

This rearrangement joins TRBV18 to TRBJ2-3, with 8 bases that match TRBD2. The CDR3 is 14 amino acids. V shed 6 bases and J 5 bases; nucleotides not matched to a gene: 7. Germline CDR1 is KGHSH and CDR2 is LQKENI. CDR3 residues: CASSQTSVRDTQYF. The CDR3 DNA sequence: TGTGCCAGCTCGCAGACTAGCGTTCGAGATACGCAGTATTTT.

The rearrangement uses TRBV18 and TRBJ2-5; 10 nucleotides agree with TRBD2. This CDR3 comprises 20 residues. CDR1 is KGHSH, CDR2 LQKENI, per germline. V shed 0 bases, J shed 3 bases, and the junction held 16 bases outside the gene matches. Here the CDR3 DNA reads TGTGCCAGCTCACCACCTGTACTAGCGGGGAATAACCGGGTCGAAGAGACCCAGTACTTC. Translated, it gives CASSPPVLAGNNRVEETQYF.

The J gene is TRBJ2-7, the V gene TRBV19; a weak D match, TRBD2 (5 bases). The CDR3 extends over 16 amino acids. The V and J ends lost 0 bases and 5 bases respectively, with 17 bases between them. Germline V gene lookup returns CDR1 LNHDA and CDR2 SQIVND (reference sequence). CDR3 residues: CASSIDLETKRDEQYF. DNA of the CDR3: TGTGCCAGTAGTATAGATCTGGAGACTAAACGAGACGAGCAGTACTTC.

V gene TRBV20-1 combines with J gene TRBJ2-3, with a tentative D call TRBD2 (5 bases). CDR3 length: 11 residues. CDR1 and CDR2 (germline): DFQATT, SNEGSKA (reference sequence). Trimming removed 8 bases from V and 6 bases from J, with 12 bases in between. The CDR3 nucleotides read TGCAGTCAAGAATCGGGGGATACGCAGTATTTT. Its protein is CSQESGDTQYF.

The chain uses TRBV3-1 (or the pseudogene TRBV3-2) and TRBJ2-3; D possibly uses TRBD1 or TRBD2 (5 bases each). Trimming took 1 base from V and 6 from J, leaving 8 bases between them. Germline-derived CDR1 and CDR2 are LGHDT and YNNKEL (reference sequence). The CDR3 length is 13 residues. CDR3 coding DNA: TGTGCCAGCAGCCAAGGCGAGGGGGATACGCAGTATTTT. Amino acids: CASSQGEGDTQYF.

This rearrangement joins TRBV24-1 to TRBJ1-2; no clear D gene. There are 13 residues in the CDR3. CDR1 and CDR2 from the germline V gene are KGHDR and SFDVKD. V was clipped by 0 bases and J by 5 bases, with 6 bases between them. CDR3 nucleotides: TGTGCCACCAGTGATTTGAAGGGATATGGCTACACCTTC. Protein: CATSDLKGYGYTF.

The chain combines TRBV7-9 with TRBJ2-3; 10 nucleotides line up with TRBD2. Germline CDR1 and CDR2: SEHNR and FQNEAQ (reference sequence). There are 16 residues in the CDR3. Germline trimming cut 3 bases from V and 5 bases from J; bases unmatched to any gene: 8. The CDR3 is CASSFRAGGPEDTQYF. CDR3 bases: TGTGCCAGCAGCTTTAGAGCGGGAGGGCCCGAAGATACGCAGTATTTT.

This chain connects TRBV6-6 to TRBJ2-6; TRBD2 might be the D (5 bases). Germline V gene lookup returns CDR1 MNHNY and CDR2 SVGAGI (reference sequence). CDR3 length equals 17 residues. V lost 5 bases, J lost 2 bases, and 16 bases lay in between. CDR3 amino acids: CASSRTPSGTGANVLTF. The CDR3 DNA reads TGTGCCAGCAGTCGCACCCCCTCGGGGACTGGGGCCAACGTCCTGACTTTC.

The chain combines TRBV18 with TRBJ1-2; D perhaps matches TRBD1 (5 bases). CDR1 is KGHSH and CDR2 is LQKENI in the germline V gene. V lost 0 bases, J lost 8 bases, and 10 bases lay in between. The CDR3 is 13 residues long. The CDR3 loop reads CASSPPSGFGYTF. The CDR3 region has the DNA TGTGCCAGCTCACCACCTTCAGGGTTCGGCTACACCTTC.

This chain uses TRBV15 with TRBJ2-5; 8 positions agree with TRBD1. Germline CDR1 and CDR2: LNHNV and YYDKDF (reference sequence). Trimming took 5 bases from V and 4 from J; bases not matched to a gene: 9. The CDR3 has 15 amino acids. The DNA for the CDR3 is TGTGCCACCAGCGCCACAGGGGGTCCGATAGAGACCCAGTACTTC. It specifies CATSATGGPIETQYF.

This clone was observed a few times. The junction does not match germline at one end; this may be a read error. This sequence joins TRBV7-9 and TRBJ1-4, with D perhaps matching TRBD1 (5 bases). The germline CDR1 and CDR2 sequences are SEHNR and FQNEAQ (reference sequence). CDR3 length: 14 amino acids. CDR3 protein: CASSLGAGREKLFF. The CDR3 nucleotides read TGTGCCAGCAGTTTAGGGGCTGGTCGGGAAAAACTGTTTTTT.

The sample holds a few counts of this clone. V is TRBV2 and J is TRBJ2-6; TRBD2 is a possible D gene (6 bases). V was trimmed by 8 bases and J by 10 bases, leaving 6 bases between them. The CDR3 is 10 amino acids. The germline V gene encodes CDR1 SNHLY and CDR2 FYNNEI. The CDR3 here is CASGGNVLTF. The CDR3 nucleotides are TGTGCCAGCGGGGGGAACGTCCTGACTTTC.

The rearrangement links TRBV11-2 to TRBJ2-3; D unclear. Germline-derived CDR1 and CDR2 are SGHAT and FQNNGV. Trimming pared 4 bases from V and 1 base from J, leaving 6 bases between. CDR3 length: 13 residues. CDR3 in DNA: TGTGCCAGCAGCTCCCCGGGCACAGATACGCAGTATTTT. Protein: CASSSPGTDTQYF.

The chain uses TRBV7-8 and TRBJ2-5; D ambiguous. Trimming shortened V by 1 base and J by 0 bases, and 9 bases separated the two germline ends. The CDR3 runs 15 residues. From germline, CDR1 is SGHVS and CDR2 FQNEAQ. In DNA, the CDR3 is TGTGCCAGCAGCTTAGGTTATCCGTACCAAGAGACCCAGTACTTC. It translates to CASSLGYPYQETQYF. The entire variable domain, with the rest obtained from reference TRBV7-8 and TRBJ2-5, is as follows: GAGVSQSPRYKVAKRGQDVALRCDPISGHVSLFWYQQALGQGPEFLTYFQNEAQLDKSGLPSDRFFAERPEGSVSTLKIQRTQQEDSAVYLCASSLGYPYQETQYFGPGTRLLVL.

The CDR3: CASIVGGGQGTQKHF. CDR3 coding DNA: TGTGCCAGTATCGTGGGCGGTGGACAGGGGACCCAAAAGCATTTT. The J gene is TRBJ1-5, the V gene TRBV19, with 9 positions matching TRBD1. Germline CDR1 is LNHDA and CDR2 is SQIVND (reference sequence). After removal of 7 bases from V and 14 bases from J, the junction contained 18 bases not matched to a gene. The CDR3 loop spans 15 amino acids. Complete variable domain (other parts from reference TRBV19 and TRBJ1-5): DGGITQSPKYLFRKEGQNVTLSCEQNLNHDAMYWYRQDPGQGLRLIYYSQIVNDFQKGDIAEGYSVSREKKESFPLTVTSAQKNPTAFYLCASIVGGGQGTQKHFGDGTRLSIL.

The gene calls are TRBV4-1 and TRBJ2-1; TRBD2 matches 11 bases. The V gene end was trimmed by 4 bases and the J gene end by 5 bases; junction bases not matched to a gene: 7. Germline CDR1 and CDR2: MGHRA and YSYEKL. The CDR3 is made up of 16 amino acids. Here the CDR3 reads CASSRRGLAANNEQFF. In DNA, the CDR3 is TGCGCCAGCAGCCGTCGGGGACTAGCGGCGAACAATGAGCAGTTCTTC.